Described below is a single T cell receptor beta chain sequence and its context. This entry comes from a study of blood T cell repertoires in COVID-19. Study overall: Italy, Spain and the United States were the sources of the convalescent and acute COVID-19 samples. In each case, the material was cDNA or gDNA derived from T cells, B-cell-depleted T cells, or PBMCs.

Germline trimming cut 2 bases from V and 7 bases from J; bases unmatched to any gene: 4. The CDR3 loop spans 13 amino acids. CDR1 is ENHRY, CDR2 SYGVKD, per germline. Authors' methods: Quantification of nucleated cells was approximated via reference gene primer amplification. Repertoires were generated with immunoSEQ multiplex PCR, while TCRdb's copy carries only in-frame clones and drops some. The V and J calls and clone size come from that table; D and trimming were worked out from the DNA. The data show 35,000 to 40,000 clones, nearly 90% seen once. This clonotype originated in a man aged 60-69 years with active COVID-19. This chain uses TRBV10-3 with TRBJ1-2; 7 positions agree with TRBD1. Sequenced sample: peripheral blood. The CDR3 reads CAISEGGTAGYTF. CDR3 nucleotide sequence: TGTGCCATCAGTGAGGGGGGGACAGCTGGCTACACCTTC.